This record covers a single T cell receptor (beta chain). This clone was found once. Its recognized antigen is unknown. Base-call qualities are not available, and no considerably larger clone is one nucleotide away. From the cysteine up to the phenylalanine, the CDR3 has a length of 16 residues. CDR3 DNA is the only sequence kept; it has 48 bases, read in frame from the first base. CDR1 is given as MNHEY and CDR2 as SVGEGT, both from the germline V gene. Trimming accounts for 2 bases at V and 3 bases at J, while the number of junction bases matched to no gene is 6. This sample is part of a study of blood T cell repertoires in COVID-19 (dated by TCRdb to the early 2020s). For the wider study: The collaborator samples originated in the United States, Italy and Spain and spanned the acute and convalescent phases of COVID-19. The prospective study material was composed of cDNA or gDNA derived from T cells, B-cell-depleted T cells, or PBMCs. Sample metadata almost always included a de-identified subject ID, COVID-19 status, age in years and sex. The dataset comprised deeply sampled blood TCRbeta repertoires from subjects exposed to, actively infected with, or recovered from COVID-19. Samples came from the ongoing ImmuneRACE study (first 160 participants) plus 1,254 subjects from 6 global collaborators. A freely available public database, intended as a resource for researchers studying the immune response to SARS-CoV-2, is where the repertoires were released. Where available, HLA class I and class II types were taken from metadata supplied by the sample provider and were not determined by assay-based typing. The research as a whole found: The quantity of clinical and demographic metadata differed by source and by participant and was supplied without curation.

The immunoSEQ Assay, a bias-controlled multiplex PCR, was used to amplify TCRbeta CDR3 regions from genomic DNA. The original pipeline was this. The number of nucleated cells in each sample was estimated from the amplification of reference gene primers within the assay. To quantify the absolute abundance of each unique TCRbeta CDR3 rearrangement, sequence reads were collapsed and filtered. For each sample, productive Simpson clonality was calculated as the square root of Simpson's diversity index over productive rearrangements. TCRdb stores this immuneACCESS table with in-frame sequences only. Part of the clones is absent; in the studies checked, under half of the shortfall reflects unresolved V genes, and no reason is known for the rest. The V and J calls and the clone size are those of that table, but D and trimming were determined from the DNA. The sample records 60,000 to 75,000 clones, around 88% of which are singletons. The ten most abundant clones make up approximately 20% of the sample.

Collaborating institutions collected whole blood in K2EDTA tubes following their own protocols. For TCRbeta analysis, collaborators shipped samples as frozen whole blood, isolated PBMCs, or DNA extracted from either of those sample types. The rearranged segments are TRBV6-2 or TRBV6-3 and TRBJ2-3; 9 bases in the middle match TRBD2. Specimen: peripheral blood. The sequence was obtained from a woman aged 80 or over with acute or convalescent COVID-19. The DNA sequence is TGTGCCAGCAGTTACGGTCTAGCGGGACTGACAGATACGCAGTATTTT. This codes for CASSYGLAGLTDTQYF.